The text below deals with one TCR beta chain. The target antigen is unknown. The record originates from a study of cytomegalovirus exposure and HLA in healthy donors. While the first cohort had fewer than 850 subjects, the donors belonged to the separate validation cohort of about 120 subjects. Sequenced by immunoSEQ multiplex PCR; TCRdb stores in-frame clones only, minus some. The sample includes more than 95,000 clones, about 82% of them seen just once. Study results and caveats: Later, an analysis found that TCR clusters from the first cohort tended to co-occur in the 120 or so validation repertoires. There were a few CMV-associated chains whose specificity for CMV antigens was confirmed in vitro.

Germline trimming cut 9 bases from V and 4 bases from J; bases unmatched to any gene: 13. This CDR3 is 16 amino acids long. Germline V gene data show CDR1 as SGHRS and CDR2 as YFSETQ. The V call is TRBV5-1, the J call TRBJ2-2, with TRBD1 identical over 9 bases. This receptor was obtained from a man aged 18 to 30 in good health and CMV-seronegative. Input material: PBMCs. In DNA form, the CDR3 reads TGCGCCACCTCAGTCTTCGGGACAGGGCGCACCGGGGAGCTGTTTTTT. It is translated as CATSVFGTGRTGELFF.